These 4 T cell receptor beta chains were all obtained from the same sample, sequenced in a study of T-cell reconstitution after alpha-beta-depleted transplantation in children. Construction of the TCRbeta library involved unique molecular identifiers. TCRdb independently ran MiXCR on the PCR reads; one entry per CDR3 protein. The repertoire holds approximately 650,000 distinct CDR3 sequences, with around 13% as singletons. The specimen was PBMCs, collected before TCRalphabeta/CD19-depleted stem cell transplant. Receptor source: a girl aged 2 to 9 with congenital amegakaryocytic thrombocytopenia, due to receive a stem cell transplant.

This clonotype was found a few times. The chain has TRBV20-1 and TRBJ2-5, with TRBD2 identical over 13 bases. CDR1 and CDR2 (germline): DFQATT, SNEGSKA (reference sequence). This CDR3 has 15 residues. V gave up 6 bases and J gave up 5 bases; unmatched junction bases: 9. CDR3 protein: CSATGLAGSWETQYF. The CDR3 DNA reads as TGCAGTGCGACGGGACTAGCGGGGTCCTGGGAGACCCAGTACTTC.

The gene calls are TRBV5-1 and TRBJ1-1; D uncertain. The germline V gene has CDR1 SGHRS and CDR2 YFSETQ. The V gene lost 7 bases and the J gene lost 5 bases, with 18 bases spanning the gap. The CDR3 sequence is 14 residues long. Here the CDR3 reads CASVLRASRTEAFF. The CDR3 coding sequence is TGCGCCAGCGTCCTGAGGGCATCGAGGACTGAAGCTTTCTTT.

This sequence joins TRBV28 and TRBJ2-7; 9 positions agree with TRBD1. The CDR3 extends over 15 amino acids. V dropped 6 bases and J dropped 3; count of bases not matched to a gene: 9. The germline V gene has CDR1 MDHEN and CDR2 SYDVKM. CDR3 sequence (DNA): TGTGCCAGCAGAAGTCCGGGACAGGGAGGCTACGAGCAGTACTTC. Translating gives CASRSPGQGGYEQYF. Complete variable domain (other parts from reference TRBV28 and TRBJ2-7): DVKVTQSSRYLVKRTGEKVFLECVQDMDHENMFWYRQDPGLGLRLIYFSYDVKMKEKGDIPEGYSVSREKKERFSLILESASTNQTSMYLCASRSPGQGGYEQYFGPGTRLTVT.

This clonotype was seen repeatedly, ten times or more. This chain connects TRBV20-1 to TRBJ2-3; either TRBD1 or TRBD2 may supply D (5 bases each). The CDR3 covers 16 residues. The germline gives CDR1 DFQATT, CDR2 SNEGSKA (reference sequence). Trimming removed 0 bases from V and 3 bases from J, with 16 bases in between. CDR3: CSARDRGASGTDTQYF. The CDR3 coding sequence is TGCAGTGCTAGAGATAGGGGCGCCTCGGGGACAGATACGCAGTATTTT.